The clone carrying this T cell receptor beta chain was observed a handful of times. Its cognate antigen is unknown. All donors were healthy Caucasians. TCRdb recomputed calls from the 5' RACE reads with MiXCR, one row per CDR3 protein. This repertoire shows about 550,000 distinct CDR3 sequences, approximately 20% found once; its top ten account for around 0.48%. Germline assignment: CDR1 SSHAT and CDR2 FNYEAQ (reference sequence). With 5 bases removed from V and 6 bases from J, the gap between germline ends came to 13 bases. The CDR3 totals 13 residues. The sample is drawn from a study of identical twins. Study-wide results and caveats: Out-of-frame TCR alpha sharing observed in monozygotic twins exceeded model estimates.

The same sample was also used in a study of yellow fever vaccine responses in identical twins.

This clonotype was sampled from a woman aged 18-30 years in good health. The rearrangement joins TRBV7-7 to TRBJ2-5, with a possible D match to TRBD1 (6 bases). The sequencing sample was made of CD4+ T cells sorted from blood. CDR3 nucleotide sequence: TGTGCCAGCAGCCCCGAGGGGGTTAAGACCCAGTACTTC. Its protein is CASSPEGVKTQYF. The full variable domain, completed using reference TRBV7-7 and TRBJ2-5, is GAGVSQSPRYKVTKRGQDVTLRCDPISSHATLYWYQQALGQGPEFLTYFNYEAQPDKSGLPSDRFSAERPEGSISTLTIQRTEQRDSAMYRCASSPEGVKTQYFGPGTRLLVL.